The clone carrying this T cell receptor beta chain was counted between two and nine times. The entry originates in a study of blood T cell repertoires in COVID-19. The overall study: Donors in Cohort 3 counted as recovered after two negative PCRs, clearance, or symptom resolution. Sites in the United States, Italy and Spain provided acute and convalescent COVID-19 samples. T cells, B-cell-depleted T cells, or PBMCs supplied cDNA or gDNA.

V was shortened by 4 bases and J by 7 bases, with 14 bases between the two germline ends. This CDR3 has 14 residues. Per germline, CDR1 SGHRS and CDR2 YFSETQ. Clones were sequenced by immunoSEQ multiplex PCR, and TCRdb holds only the in-frame ones, with some missing. The data show roughly 190,000 clones, around 86% seen once. Everyone who took part was roughly 18 to 89 years old, and they came from 24 US areas. What was sequenced was PBMCs or T cells enriched from blood (not recorded which). This sequence originates from a woman in her forties in a cohort exposed to, infected with or recovered from COVID-19 (not recorded which). The rearrangement links TRBV5-1 to TRBJ2-2, with D possibly matching TRBD1 (7 bases). CDR3 in DNA: TGCGCCAGCAGCGCGGGACAGTTAATCGGGGAGCTGTTTTTT. Translating gives CASSAGQLIGELFF. Filled out from reference TRBV5-1 and TRBJ2-2, the complete variable domain reads KAGVTQTPRYLIKTRGQQVTLSCSPISGHRSVSWYQQTPGQGLQFLFEYFSETQRNKGNFPGRFSGRQFSNSRSEMNVSTLELGDSALYLCASSAGQLIGELFFGEGSRLTVL.